Listed below are T cell receptor beta chains from one sample, sequenced in a study of cytotoxic CD8 clonotypes in ibrutinib-treated CLL. Clones were read by immunoSEQ multiplex PCR, and TCRdb kept only the in-frame ones, dropping some. The sample has approximately 70,000 clones; 80% are singletons. This material consisted of PBMCs, taken at disease progression, from a patient treated with ibrutinib. Every receptor here comes from a human donor with chronic lymphocytic leukemia. Each CDR3 is given with its conserved first and last residue. The D gene is left open where the match is weak. Clone size, where shown, is once, few, many, or a class for clones that have expanded.

J	size	V	D	CDR3	DNA
TRBJ1-1	NA	TRBV6-5	TRBD1	CASRRDSPPRTEAFF	TGTGCCAGCAGACGGGACAGCCCCCCGAGGACTGAAGCTTTCTTT
TRBJ1-3	NA	TRBV30	NA	CAWSVSASGNTIYF	TGTGCCTGGAGTGTAAGCGCCTCTGGAAACACCATATATTTT
TRBJ2-5	NA	TRBV12-5	TRBD1	CASGLVRGTGGGFLEETQYF	TGTGCTAGTGGTTTGGTACGGGGGACAGGGGGCGGGTTTTTAGAAGAGACCCAGTACTTC
TRBJ2-2	NA	TRBV18	TRBD2	CASSPAGGGFAGELFF	TGTGCCAGCTCACCAGCGGGAGGCGGCTTTGCCGGGGAGCTGTTTTTT
TRBJ2-3	NA	TRBV5-6	TRBD2	CASSLAGLAGVDTQYF	TGTGCCAGCAGCTTGGCCGGGTTAGCGGGGGTTGATACGCAGTATTTT
TRBJ1-6	NA	TRBV15	TRBD1	CATSRRPGGNSPLHF	TGTGCCACCTCACGGCGGCCAGGGGGGAATTCACCCCTCCACTTT
TRBJ2-3	NA	TRBV30	TRBD2	CAWENSGGASNTQYF	TGTGCCTGGGAGAACAGCGGGGGGGCCTCTAATACGCAGTATTTT
TRBJ2-7	NA	TRBV6-1	TRBD1	CASSGGTGDFYEQYF	TGTGCCAGCAGTGGCGGGACAGGGGACTTCTACGAGCAGTACTTC
TRBJ2-7	NA	TRBV4-2	NA	CASSQDQWGDWIEQYF	TGTGCCAGCAGCCAAGATCAGTGGGGGGACTGGATCGAGCAGTACTTC
TRBJ2-7	NA	TRBV4-1	TRBD2	CASSPPYPFGGRFGHEQYF	TGCGCCAGCAGCCCCCCCTATCCCTTCGGCGGGAGGTTTGGGCACGAGCAGTACTTC
TRBJ2-7	NA	TRBV2	TRBD2	CASSETSGGYEQYF	TGTGCCAGCAGTGAGACTAGCGGGGGCTACGAGCAGTACTTC
TRBJ1-2	NA	TRBV27	NA	CASSGGLQGNYGYTF	TGTGCCAGCAGTGGGGGACTGCAGGGGAACTATGGCTACACCTTC
TRBJ2-1	NA	TRBV30	NA	CANIKDGARNEQFF	TGTGCCAACATAAAGGATGGGGCTAGAAATGAGCAGTTCTTC
TRBJ2-1	once	TRBV4-1	TRBD1	CASSRGRQGYNEQFF	TGCGCCAGCAGCCGGGGTAGACAGGGTTACAATGAGCAGTTCTTC
TRBJ1-4	NA	TRBV9	NA	CASSVGATSLNEKLFF	TGTGCCAGCAGCGTAGGGGCGACCAGCCTTAATGAAAAACTGTTTTTT
TRBJ2-1	NA	TRBV10-1	NA	CASSASLEGNEQFF	TGCGCCAGCAGTGCTAGTCTCGAAGGCAATGAGCAGTTCTTC
TRBJ2-7	NA	TRBV7-2	TRBD1	CASSLGGTGGVVGEQYF	TGTGCCAGCAGCTTAGGTGGGACAGGGGGCGTTGTAGGCGAGCAGTACTTC
TRBJ2-1	NA	TRBV6-5	TRBD2	CASSAVAGPYNEQFF	TGTGCCAGCAGTGCAGTAGCGGGCCCCTACAATGAGCAGTTCTTC
TRBJ2-7	NA	TRBV4-1	NA	CASSQDQGLGYEQYF	TGCGCCAGCAGCCAAGATCAAGGTTTAGGATACGAGCAGTACTTC
TRBJ2-5	NA	TRBV6-1	NA	CASSVRRGRVVETQYF	TGTGCCAGCAGTGTTCGTCGGGGGCGCGTCGTAGAGACCCAGTACTTC
TRBJ2-2	NA	TRBV9	NA	CASSVFPGDVMLFF	TGTGCCAGCAGCGTATTCCCCGGCGATGTTATGCTGTTTTTT
TRBJ1-4	NA	TRBV18	NA	CASSPGGATNEKLFF	TGTGCCAGCTCACCAGGGGGAGCAACTAATGAAAAACTGTTTTTT
TRBJ2-2	NA	TRBV2	NA	CAGRVTGELFF	TGTGCCGGAAGGGTGACCGGGGAGCTGTTTTTT
TRBJ2-3	NA	TRBV4-1	TRBD1	CASSQDRTTGDGTDTQYF	TGCGCCAGCAGCCAGGACCGAACGACAGGGGACGGCACAGATACGCAGTATTTT
TRBJ2-1	NA	TRBV7-3	NA	CASSPGLSGNEQFF	TGTGCCAGCAGCCCGGGACTCTCCGGCAATGAGCAGTTCTTC
TRBJ2-7	NA	TRBV4-1	TRBD1	CASSPGQGALYEQYF	TGCGCCAGCAGCCCCGGACAGGGGGCCCTCTACGAGCAGTACTTC
TRBJ2-1	once	TRBV30	NA	CAWSGGGRRGYNEQFF	TGTGCCTGGAGCGGCGGAGGAAGGAGGGGGTACAATGAGCAGTTCTTC
TRBJ2-3	NA	TRBV7-2	NA	CASSLFGGDTQYF	TGTGCCAGCAGCTTGTTTGGGGGTGATACGCAGTATTTT
TRBJ1-1	NA	TRBV29-1	NA	CSVVWGGLGTEAFF	TGCAGCGTTGTATGGGGTGGGCTTGGCACTGAAGCTTTCTTT
TRBJ1-2	NA	TRBV7-2	NA	CASSLSLANYGYTF	TGTGCCAGCAGCTTAAGCCTAGCTAACTATGGCTACACCTTC
TRBJ1-1	NA	TRBV6-4	NA	CASSPRENTEAFF	TGTGCCAGCAGCCCCCGGGAGAACACTGAAGCTTTCTTT
TRBJ2-2	NA	TRBV7-3	NA	CASSFNWNTGELFF	TGTGCCAGCAGCTTTAATTGGAACACCGGGGAGCTGTTTTTT
TRBJ2-1	many	TRBV4-1	NA	CASSDFSYNEQFF	TGCGCCAGCTCGGACTTCTCCTACAATGAGCAGTTCTTC
TRBJ2-1	NA	TRBV19	TRBD2	CASTGGAGAGGYNEQFF	TGTGCCAGTACCGGGGGGGCGGGAGCAGGCGGATACAATGAGCAGTTCTTC
TRBJ1-1	NA	TRBV10-3	TRBD1	CAIRARGPTEAFF	TGTGCCATCAGAGCCAGGGGGCCCACTGAAGCTTTCTTT